This T cell receptor (beta chain) was sequenced for a study of T cell repertoires in cytomegalovirus infection. With regard to this clonotype: As yet, its antigen is unknown.

The CDR3 has 18 residues. The V gene lost 5 bases and the J gene lost 0 bases, with 20 bases spanning the gap. CDR1 is LNHDA and CDR2 is SQIVND in the germline V gene (reference sequence). One entry per CDR3 protein, called by TCRdb with MiXCR from the reads. The data hold about 900,000 distinct CDR3 sequences, with 25% to 40% observed a single time. The sample in question was cultured CD8+ T cells from PBMCs, obtained from culture after CMV antigen stimulation. This sequence originates from a human donor in good health (CMV status not recorded). Some clones in this sample may be carry-over from other donors' samples. The chain has TRBV19 and TRBJ1-5; D remains unclear. The CDR3 DNA reads TGTGCCAGTAGTGCCCCGGAGGTACTCGAGTATAGCAATCAGCCCCAGCATTTT. This gives the protein CASSAPEVLEYSNQPQHF. The variable domain in full, with the rest retrieved from reference TRBV19 and TRBJ1-5, is DGGITQSPKYLFRKEGQNVTLSCEQNLNHDAMYWYRQDPGQGLRLIYYSQIVNDFQKGDIAEGYSVSREKKESFPLTVTSAQKNPTAFYLCASSAPEVLEYSNQPQHFGDGTRLSIL.